These 15 T cell receptor beta chains originate from one sample sequenced in a study of T cell clonotyping in hematopoietic cell transplantation. Generated by immunoSEQ multiplex PCR, the TCRdb table keeps only in-frame clones and is missing some. The repertoire has about 18,000 clones, 65% to 80% of them found once; the top ten carry approximately 15%. Sequencing input: peripheral blood mononuclear cells. These receptor sequences come from a man in his 60s in good health. Some clones in this sample may be carry-over from other donors' samples.

The CDR3 DNA is TGTGCCAGCAGTTGGGGGAGATCCTACAATGAGCAGTTCTTC. This codes for CASSWGRSYNEQFF. V and J are TRBV27 and TRBJ2-1; either TRBD1 or TRBD2 may fit D (5 bases each). The CDR3 extends over 14 amino acids. V was shortened by 4 bases and J by 1 base, with 8 bases between the two germline ends. Germline loops: CDR1 MNHEY, CDR2 SMNVEV (reference sequence).

This clone was detected only a few times. The J gene is TRBJ1-2, the V gene TRBV5-1; D may be TRBD1 (6 bases). Germline V CDR1 and CDR2: SGHRS, YFSETQ. Trimming removed 3 bases from V and 6 bases from J, with 12 bases in between. The CDR3 runs 13 residues. The CDR3 region has the DNA TGCGCCAGCAGCTCGGGGACAAGCGATGGCTACACCTTC. Translating it yields CASSSGTSDGYTF. Supplemented by reference TRBV5-1 and TRBJ1-2, the full variable domain reads KAGVTQTPRYLIKTRGQQVTLSCSPISGHRSVSWYQQTPGQGLQFLFEYFSETQRNKGNFPGRFSGRQFSNSRSEMNVSTLELGDSALYLCASSSGTSDGYTFGSGTRLTVV.

DNA for the CDR3: TGTGCCAGTAGTATTTTTTCCGGGGTCAGGGAGCAGTTCTTC. This translates into CASSIFSGVREQFF. The V and J genes are TRBV19 and TRBJ2-1; TRBD2 is a possible D gene (5 bases). Looked up from germline, CDR1 is LNHDA and CDR2 is SQIVND (reference sequence). CDR3 length: 14 residues. V lost 3 bases and J lost 10, with 16 bases in between.

V gene TRBV9 combines with J gene TRBJ1-1, with 11 bases aligning to TRBD1. Looked up from germline, CDR1 is SGDLS and CDR2 is YYNGEE. The CDR3 runs to 14 residues. V lost 4 bases to trimming and J lost 4 bases; unmatched junction nucleotides: 3. CDR3 nucleotide sequence: TGTGCCAGCAGCCTCGGGACAGGGGGCACTGAAGCTTTCTTT. Translated: CASSLGTGGTEAFF.

The chain combines TRBV6-6 with TRBJ1-2; 7 positions agree with TRBD1. CDR1 is MNHNY and CDR2 is SVGAGI in the germline V gene (reference sequence). The CDR3 totals 13 residues. The trim removed 6 bases at V and 7 bases at J, leaving 8 bases unmatched. CDR3 sequence reads: CASSRRGGFGYTF. The CDR3 DNA reads TGTGCCAGCAGCCGCAGGGGGGGGTTTGGCTACACCTTC.

The rearrangement joins TRBV9 to TRBJ1-2, with D unresolved. Germline assignment: CDR1 SGDLS and CDR2 YYNGEE. V was shortened by 0 bases and J by 7 bases, with 10 bases between the two germline ends. The CDR3 extends over 13 amino acids. CDR3 DNA: TGTGCCAGCAGCGTAGCTGTTGGGTTTGGCTACACCTTC. Encoded protein: CASSVAVGFGYTF.

The chain employs TRBV9 and TRBJ2-1, with 9 bases identical to TRBD2. The junction had 5 bases not matched to a gene; V was cut back by 0 bases and J by 4 bases. This CDR3 comprises 16 residues. Per germline, CDR1 SGDLS and CDR2 YYNGEE. The CDR3, as DNA: TGTGCCAGCAGCGTAGCATCGGCGGGGGGGTACAATGAGCAGTTCTTC. The encoded protein is CASSVASAGGYNEQFF.

The V gene is TRBV5-6, the J gene TRBJ1-2; D is possibly TRBD1 (5 bases). The CDR3 is 13 residues long. Germline CDR1 and CDR2: SGHDT and YYEEEE. V dropped 0 bases and J dropped 7 bases, with 10 bases sitting between them. CDR3 residues: CASSLAGVAGYTF. DNA for the CDR3: TGTGCCAGCAGCTTGGCGGGGGTTGCTGGCTACACCTTC. The full variable domain, its missing parts supplied by reference TRBV5-6 and TRBJ1-2, is DAGVTQSPTHLIKTRGQQVTLRCSPKSGHDTVSWYQQALGQGPQFIFQYYEEEERQRGNFPDRFSGHQFPNYSSELNVNALLLGDSALYLCASSLAGVAGYTFGSGTRLTVV.

The chain joins TRBV9 to TRBJ2-1; 11 positions agree with TRBD1. With 4 bases clipped from V and 6 bases from J, the junction kept 6 bases outside the gene matches. This CDR3 contains 15 residues. Germline V gene sequence: CDR1 SGDLS, CDR2 YYNGEE. CDR3 nucleotide sequence: TGTGCCAGCAGCTTCGGGACAGGGGGAACCAATGAGCAGTTCTTC. Translating gives CASSFGTGGTNEQFF.

The chain carries TRBV5-6 and TRBJ2-7; perhaps D is TRBD1 or TRBD2 (5 bases each). V lost 2 bases and J lost 6, with 9 bases in between. Germline assignment: CDR1 SGHDT and CDR2 YYEEEE. This CDR3 contains 12 residues. The CDR3 DNA follows: TGTGCCAGCAGCTTCCGAGGGGCCGAGCAGTACTTC. Translation: CASSFRGAEQYF. Full variable domain (remainder filled in from reference TRBV5-6 and TRBJ2-7): DAGVTQSPTHLIKTRGQQVTLRCSPKSGHDTVSWYQQALGQGPQFIFQYYEEEERQRGNFPDRFSGHQFPNYSSELNVNALLLGDSALYLCASSFRGAEQYFGPGTRLTVT.

This clone was detected a few times. This sequence joins TRBV29-1 and TRBJ1-3; no clear D. Trimming removed 5 bases from V and 4 bases from J, with 6 bases in between. CDR1 and CDR2 from the germline V gene are SQVTM and ANQGSEA. CDR3 size: 11 residues. The CDR3 spells CSVLVGNTIYF. The CDR3 nucleotides are TGCAGCGTTCTCGTAGGAAACACCATATATTTT.

This clone was picked up one time. The rearrangement links TRBV7-8 to TRBJ2-7; 9 bases map to TRBD1. Germline assignment: CDR1 SGHVS and CDR2 FQNEAQ. CDR3 length: 15 residues. V lost 6 bases, J lost 3 bases, and 9 bases stayed unmatched. The CDR3 region has the DNA TGTGCCAGCAGTCTCACCCCGGGACAGGGCTACGAGCAGTACTTC. Amino acids: CASSLTPGQGYEQYF.

The chain links TRBV28 to TRBJ2-1; 12 bases align to TRBD2. The germline V gene has CDR1 MDHEN and CDR2 SYDVKM. The CDR3 totals 14 residues. Trimming removed 4 bases from V and 6 bases from J; junction bases left unmatched: 1. The CDR3 coding sequence is TGTGCCAGCAGTTCTAGCGGGGGGGCCAATGAGCAGTTCTTC. It codes for CASSSSGGANEQFF.

The gene calls are TRBV7-2 and TRBJ2-5; possible D gene TRBD1, 6 bases. Germline lookup yields CDR1 SGHTA and CDR2 FQGNSA. Trimming took off 4 bases at V and 5 bases at J, with 17 bases between the two ends. The CDR3 is 15 amino acids. CDR3 sequence: CASSSTGLSGETQYF. CDR3 DNA sequence: TGTGCCAGCAGCTCAACAGGGCTCTCGGGGGAGACCCAGTACTTC.

This rearrangement joins TRBV30 to TRBJ2-1; 9 positions match TRBD2. The CDR3 contains 14 residues. With 3 bases clipped from V and 4 bases from J, the junction kept 4 bases outside the gene matches. Per the germline V gene, CDR1 is GTSNPN and CDR2 is SVGIG (reference sequence). CDR3 nucleotide sequence: TGTGCCTGGAGAAAAGCGGGGGGTTACAATGAGCAGTTCTTC. Translating it yields CAWRKAGGYNEQFF. The variable domain in full, completed from reference TRBV30 and TRBJ2-1, reads SQTIHQWPATLVQPVGSPLSLECTVEGTSNPNLYWYRQAAGRGLQLLFYSVGIGQISSEVPQNLSASRPQDRQFILSSKKLLLSDSGFYLCAWRKAGGYNEQFFGPGTRLTVL.